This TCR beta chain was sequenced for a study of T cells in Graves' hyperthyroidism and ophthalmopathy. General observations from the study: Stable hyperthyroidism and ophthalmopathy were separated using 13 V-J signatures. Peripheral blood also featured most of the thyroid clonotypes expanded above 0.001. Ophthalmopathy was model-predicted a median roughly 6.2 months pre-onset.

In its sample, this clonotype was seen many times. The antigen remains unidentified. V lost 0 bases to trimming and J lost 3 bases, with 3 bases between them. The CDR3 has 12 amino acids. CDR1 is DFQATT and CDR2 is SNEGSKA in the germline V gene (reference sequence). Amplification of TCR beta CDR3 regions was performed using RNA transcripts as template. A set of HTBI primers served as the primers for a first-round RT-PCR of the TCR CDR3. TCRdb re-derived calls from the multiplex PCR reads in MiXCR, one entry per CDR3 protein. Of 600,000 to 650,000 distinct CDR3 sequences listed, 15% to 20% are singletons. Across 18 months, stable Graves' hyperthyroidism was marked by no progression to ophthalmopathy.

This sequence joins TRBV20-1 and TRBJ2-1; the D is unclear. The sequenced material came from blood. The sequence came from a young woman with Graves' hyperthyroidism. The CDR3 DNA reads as TGCAGTGCTAGAGATTTCTACAATGAGCAGTTCTTC. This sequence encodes CSARDFYNEQFF.